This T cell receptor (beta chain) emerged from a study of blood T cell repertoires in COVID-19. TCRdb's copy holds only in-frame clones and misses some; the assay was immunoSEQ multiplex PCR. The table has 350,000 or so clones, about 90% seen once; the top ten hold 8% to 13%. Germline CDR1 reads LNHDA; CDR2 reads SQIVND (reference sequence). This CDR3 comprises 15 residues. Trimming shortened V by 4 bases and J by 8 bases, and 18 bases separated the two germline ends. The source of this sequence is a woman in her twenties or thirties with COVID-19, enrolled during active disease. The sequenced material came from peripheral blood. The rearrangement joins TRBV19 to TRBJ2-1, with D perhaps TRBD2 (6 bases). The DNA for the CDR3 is TGTGCCAGTAGTACGGGACTGGTTCTTATTGATGAGCAGTTCTTC. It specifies CASSTGLVLIDEQFF.